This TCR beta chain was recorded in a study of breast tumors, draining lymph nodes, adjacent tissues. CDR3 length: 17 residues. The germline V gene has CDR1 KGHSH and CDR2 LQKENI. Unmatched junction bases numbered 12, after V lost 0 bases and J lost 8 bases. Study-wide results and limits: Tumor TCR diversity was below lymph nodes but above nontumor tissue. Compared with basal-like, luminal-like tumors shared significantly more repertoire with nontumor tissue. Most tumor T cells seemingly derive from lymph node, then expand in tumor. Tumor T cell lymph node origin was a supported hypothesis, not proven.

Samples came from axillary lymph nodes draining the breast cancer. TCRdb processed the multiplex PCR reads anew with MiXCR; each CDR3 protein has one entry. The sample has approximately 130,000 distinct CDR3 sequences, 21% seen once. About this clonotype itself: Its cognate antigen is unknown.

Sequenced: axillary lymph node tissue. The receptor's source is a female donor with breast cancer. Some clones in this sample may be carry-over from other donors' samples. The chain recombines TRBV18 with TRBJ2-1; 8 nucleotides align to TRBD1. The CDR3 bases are TGTGCCAGCTCACCACCGAGGAGGACAGGGCGGATATATGAGCAGTTCTTC. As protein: CASSPPRRTGRIYEQFF.